The following is a T cell receptor (beta chain) sequence with its context. Between the trimmed V and J ends, which lost 3 bases and 8 bases, there was a span of 10 bases. The CDR3 totals 13 residues. The germline CDR1 and CDR2 sequences are WNHNN and SYGVQD (reference sequence). This record comes from a study of T cell changes during pregnancy in multiple sclerosis. Method: immunoSEQ multiplex PCR; TCRdb's copy keeps in-frame clones and lacks some. The sample contains around 130,000 clones, about 93% of which appear only once. The sample here was peripheral blood, taken before pregnancy. This clonotype was sampled from a female donor with multiple sclerosis, enrolled in a pregnancy study. The rearrangement uses TRBV10-1 and TRBJ2-2; D might be TRBD2 (5 bases). The CDR3 here is CASSEVRVGELFF. In DNA form, the CDR3 reads TGCGCCAGCAGTGAAGTGAGGGTTGGGGAGCTGTTTTTT.